These 13 T cell receptor beta chains originate from one sample sequenced in a study of early T cells in non-severe SARS-CoV-2 infection. Using its own MiXCR run on the 5' RACE reads, TCRdb lists one record per CDR3 protein. The repertoire holds around 46,000 distinct CDR3 sequences, approximately 5.6% seen once, with around 4.1% in the top ten. The specimen was whole blood. All receptors derive from an adult who was a healthcare worker with PCR-confirmed SARS-CoV-2 infection or an uninfected control (not recorded which).

Sample share makes this clonotype medium-sized. The chain uses TRBV11-2 and TRBJ1-1; tentatively, D is TRBD1 (6 bases). V was trimmed by 2 bases and J by 7 bases, leaving 11 bases between them. The CDR3 runs 13 residues. In germline, CDR1 is SGHAT, CDR2 FQNNGV. The DNA for the CDR3 is TGTGCCAGCAGCTTAACACCAGGGGATGAAGCTTTCTTT. Its translation: CASSLTPGDEAFF.

This clonotype came up many times. V gene TRBV27 combines with J gene TRBJ1-5; no firm D call. Trimming pared 8 bases from V and 3 bases from J, leaving 17 bases between. Germline lookup yields CDR1 MNHEY and CDR2 SMNVEV (reference sequence). The CDR3 runs to 15 residues. In DNA, the CDR3 is TGTGCCAGCGATAGGAGGCACCTGAACAATCAGCCCCAGCATTTT. Protein: CASDRRHLNNQPQHF.

In its sample, this clonotype was seen many times. This chain joins TRBV29-1 and TRBJ1-5; D is perhaps TRBD1 (5 bases). The CDR3 sequence is 13 residues long. Trimming cost V 4 bases and J 4 bases, with 11 bases left between them. The V gene's germline CDR1 is SQVTM and CDR2 ANQGSEA. The DNA of the CDR3 is TGCAGCGTTGGATCGGGGGGGAATCAGCCCCAGCATTTT. Translated, it gives CSVGSGGNQPQHF.

This clonotype appeared many times. The chain couples TRBV6-2 or TRBV6-3 to TRBJ2-7, with a possible D match to TRBD2 (5 bases). CDR1 and CDR2 (germline): MNHEY, SVGEGT. Trimming stripped 6 bases from V and 5 bases from J, with 17 bases between. This CDR3 has 14 amino acids. In DNA, the CDR3 is TGTGCCAGCAGCCTCCTTAGCGATTTGGACGAGCAGTACTTC. Translated: CASSLLSDLDEQYF.

This clonotype was detected only a few times. DNA for the CDR3: TGTGCCAGCAGCTTACACCGAGAGACTACCGGGGAGCTGTTTTTT. Its protein product is CASSLHRETTGELFF. This rearrangement joins TRBV7-6 to TRBJ2-2; D unresolved. Germline V CDR1 and CDR2: SGHVS, FNYEAQ. The CDR3 totals 15 residues. V gave up 2 bases and J gave up 5 bases, with 12 bases separating them.

This clonotype was counted between two and nine times. The CDR3 region is CASRRGRIYGYTF. In DNA, the CDR3 is TGTGCCAGTCGCCGGGGGCGGATATATGGCTACACCTTC. This chain uses TRBV28 with TRBJ1-2; perhaps TRBD1 as D (6 bases). Germline V CDR1 and CDR2: MDHEN, SYDVKM. The CDR3 has 13 residues. Deletions cut 9 bases from V and 5 bases from J, with 16 bases between.

This clonotype was recorded at least ten times. This sequence joins TRBV6-5 and TRBJ1-1; D gene unclear. Germline V gene lookup returns CDR1 MNHEY and CDR2 SVGAGI. Trimming took off 8 bases at V and 5 bases at J, with 12 bases between the two ends. CDR3 length equals 12 residues. The CDR3 reads CASPLVLTEAFF. CDR3 DNA: TGTGCCAGCCCTTTGGTTTTGACTGAAGCTTTCTTT.

This clonotype was seen a handful of times. V gene TRBV6-5 combines with J gene TRBJ1-4; 10 nucleotides align to TRBD1. Germline V CDR1 and CDR2: MNHEY, SVGAGI. The CDR3 spans 17 residues. Trimming took 2 bases from V and 8 from J; bases not matched to a gene: 11. The CDR3 sequence is CASSYAIWGQGSEKLFF. The DNA for the CDR3 is TGTGCCAGCAGTTACGCAATTTGGGGACAGGGGAGCGAAAAACTGTTTTTT.

Comments on this clonotype: Its ends do not fully match the called genes, so a read error is possible. This sequence joins TRBV12-3 or TRBV12-4 and TRBJ1-2; TRBD1 might be the D (6 bases). The CDR3 loop spans 15 amino acids. In DNA, the CDR3 is TGTGCCAGCAGTCCCGAGGGGGTAATCCTCTATGGCTACCCCTTC. Its protein is CASSPEGVILYGYPF.

This clonotype has only a few counts. This chain links TRBV15 with TRBJ2-3; D uncertain. This CDR3 comprises 13 residues. Trimming shortened V by 0 bases and J by 2 bases, and 3 bases separated the two germline ends. Germline CDR1 LNHNV, CDR2 YYDKDF (reference sequence). In DNA form, the CDR3 reads TGTGCCACCAGCAGAGATCCCACAGATACGCAGTATTTT. This gives the protein CATSRDPTDTQYF.

This clonotype has a count of ten or more. This chain joins TRBV20-1 and TRBJ2-5, with D unclear. Germline loops: CDR1 DFQATT, CDR2 SNEGSKA (reference sequence). V was trimmed by 3 bases and J by 5 bases, leaving 10 bases between them. This CDR3 comprises 12 residues. CDR3 loop: CSARGAKETQYF. As DNA, the CDR3 is TGCAGTGCTAGGGGCGCCAAGGAGACCCAGTACTTC.

This clonotype was counted only a few times. The chain recombines TRBV4-3 with TRBJ2-3; maybe TRBD1 (6 bases). The V end was cut by 2 bases, the J end by 3 bases, with 12 bases between. The germline V gene has CDR1 LGHNA and CDR2 YSLEER. The CDR3 extends over 15 amino acids. The CDR3 loop reads CASSQSGTPTDTQYF. The CDR3 DNA reads TGCGCCAGCAGCCAATCCGGGACACCAACAGATACGCAGTATTTT.

This clonotype was seen more than once but under ten times. V gene TRBV4-2 combines with J gene TRBJ2-3; the match to TRBD2 covers 12 bases. The CDR3 totals 19 residues. V gave up 5 bases and J gave up 0 bases; unmatched junction bases: 12. Germline CDR1 LGHNA, CDR2 YNFKEQ. The CDR3 here is CASSGRLAGVPYSTDTQYF. The CDR3 DNA follows: TGTGCCAGCAGCGGCAGACTAGCGGGAGTGCCCTATAGCACAGATACGCAGTATTTT.